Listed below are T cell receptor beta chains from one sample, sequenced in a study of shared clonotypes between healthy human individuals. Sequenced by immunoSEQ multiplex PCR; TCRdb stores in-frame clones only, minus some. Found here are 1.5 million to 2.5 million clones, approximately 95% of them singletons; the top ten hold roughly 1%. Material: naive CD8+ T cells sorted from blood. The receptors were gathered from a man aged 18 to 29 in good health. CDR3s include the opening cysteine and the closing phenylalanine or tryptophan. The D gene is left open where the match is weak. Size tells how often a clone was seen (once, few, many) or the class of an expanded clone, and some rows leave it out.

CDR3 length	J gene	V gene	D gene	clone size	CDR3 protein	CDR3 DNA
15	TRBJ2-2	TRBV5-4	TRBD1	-	CASRWGQGNTGELFF	TGTGCCAGCAGGTGGGGACAGGGGAACACCGGGGAGCTGTTTTTT
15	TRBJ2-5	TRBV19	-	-	CASSIGGGLGETQYF	TGTGCCAGTAGTATCGGTGGGGGTCTCGGAGAGACCCAGTACTTC
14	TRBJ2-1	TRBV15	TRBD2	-	CATSRLAGPNEQFF	TGTGCCACCAGCAGACTAGCGGGGCCCAACGAGCAGTTCTTC
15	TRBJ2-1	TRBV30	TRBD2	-	CAWSELSGRGAEQFF	TGTGCCTGGAGTGAACTCAGCGGGAGGGGAGCTGAGCAGTTCTTC
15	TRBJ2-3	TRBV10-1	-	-	CASSVRDGGTDTQYF	TGCGCCAGCAGTGTCCGGGACGGAGGCACAGATACGCAGTATTTT
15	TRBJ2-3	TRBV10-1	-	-	CASSPVGGLTDTQYF	TGCGCCAGCAGTCCCGTAGGGGGGCTCACAGATACGCAGTATTTT
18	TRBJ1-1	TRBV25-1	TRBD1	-	CASSAGPGTGEGNTEAFF	TGTGCCAGCAGTGCCGGTCCCGGGACAGGGGAGGGGAACACTGAAGCTTTCTTT
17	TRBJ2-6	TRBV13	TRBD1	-	CASSKREGGTGANVLTF	TGTGCCAGCAGCAAAAGGGAAGGGGGCACTGGGGCCAACGTCCTGACTTTC
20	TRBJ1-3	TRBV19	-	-	CASSPDTGTLTFGPGNTIYF	TGTGCCAGTAGTCCCGACACCGGGACTCTAACTTTTGGACCTGGAAACACCATATATTTT
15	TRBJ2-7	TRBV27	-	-	CASSHFQDAHDEQYF	TGTGCCAGCAGTCATTTTCAGGACGCCCACGACGAGCAGTACTTC
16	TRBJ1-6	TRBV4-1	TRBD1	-	CASSQQRVQGVSPLHF	TGCGCCAGCAGCCAACAACGCGTGCAGGGGGTTTCACCCCTCCACTTT
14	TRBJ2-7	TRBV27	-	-	CASSWGAVAYEQYF	TGTGCCAGCAGTTGGGGGGCGGTAGCTTACGAGCAGTACTTC
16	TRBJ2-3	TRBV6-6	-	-	CASSYLSGLSTDTQYF	TGTGCCAGCAGTTACCTAAGCGGGCTAAGCACAGATACGCAGTATTTT
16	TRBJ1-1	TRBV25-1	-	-	CASSLGGFGVNTEAFF	TGTGCCAGCAGCCTTGGAGGTTTCGGGGTGAACACTGAAGCTTTCTTT
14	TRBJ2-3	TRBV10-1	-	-	CASSERQHTDTQYF	TGCGCCAGCAGTGAACGGCAACACACAGATACGCAGTATTTT
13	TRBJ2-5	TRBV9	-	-	CASSVSSYETQYF	TGTGCCAGCAGCGTAAGTAGCTACGAGACCCAGTACTTC
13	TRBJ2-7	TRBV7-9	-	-	CASSRTDSYEQYF	TGTGCCAGCAGCCGGACAGACTCCTACGAGCAGTACTTC
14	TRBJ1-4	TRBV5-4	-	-	CASSFKGGGGGLFF	TGTGCCAGCAGCTTTAAGGGCGGGGGCGGTGGACTGTTTTTT
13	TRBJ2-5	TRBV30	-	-	CAWSMWTQETQYF	TGTGCCTGGAGTATGTGGACCCAAGAGACCCAGTACTTC
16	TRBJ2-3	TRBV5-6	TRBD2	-	CASSLELAGVTDTQYF	TGTGCCAGCAGCTTGGAGCTAGCGGGGGTCACAGATACGCAGTATTTT
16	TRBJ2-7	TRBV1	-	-	CTSSQVPGTSEDEQYF	TGCACCAGCAGCCAAGTACCCGGGACTAGCGAGGACGAGCAGTACTTC
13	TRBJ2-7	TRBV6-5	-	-	CASSPGVGYEQYF	TGTGCCAGCAGTCCCGGAGTCGGGTACGAGCAGTACTTC
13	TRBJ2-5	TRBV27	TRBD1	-	CASSDRGLETQYF	TGTGCCAGCAGTGACAGGGGGCTGGAGACCCAGTACTTC
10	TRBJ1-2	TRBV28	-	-	CGAGLDGYTF	TGTGGGGCAGGCTTGGATGGCTACACCTTC
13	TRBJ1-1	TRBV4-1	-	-	CASSLHSLTEAFF	TGCGCCAGCAGCTTACATAGTTTGACTGAAGCTTTCTTT
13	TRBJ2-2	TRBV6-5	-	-	CASSSTDTGELFF	TGTGCCAGCAGTTCTACGGACACCGGGGAGCTGTTTTTT
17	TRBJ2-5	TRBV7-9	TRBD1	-	CASSSNTGRQGQETQYF	TGTGCCAGCAGCTCGAACACGGGGCGACAGGGACAAGAGACCCAGTACTTC
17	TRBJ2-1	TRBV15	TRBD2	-	CATSWHWREDLTDEQFF	TGTGCCACCAGCTGGCATTGGCGGGAGGACCTAACAGATGAGCAGTTCTTC
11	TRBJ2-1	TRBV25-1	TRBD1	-	CASKTGSEQFF	TGTGCCAGCAAGACAGGGAGTGAGCAGTTCTTC
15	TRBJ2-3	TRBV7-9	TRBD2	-	CASSLVLAGDDTQYF	TGTGCCAGCAGCTTAGTGCTAGCGGGAGATGATACGCAGTATTTT
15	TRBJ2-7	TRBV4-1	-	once	CASSQVKGTSYEQYF	TGCGCCAGCAGCCAAGTGAAGGGGACCTCCTACGAGCAGTACTTC
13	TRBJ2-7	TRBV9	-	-	CASSVNGGYEQYF	TGTGCCAGCAGCGTAAATGGTGGCTACGAGCAGTACTTC
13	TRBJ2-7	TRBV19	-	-	CARPRYSHYEQYF	TGTGCCAGACCAAGATACAGCCACTACGAGCAGTACTTC
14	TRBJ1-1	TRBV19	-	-	CASSMFGGNTEAFF	TGTGCCAGTAGTATGTTTGGTGGAAATACTGAAGCTTTCTTT
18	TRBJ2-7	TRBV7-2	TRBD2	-	CASSWGLAGVGIEDEQYF	TGTGCCAGCAGCTGGGGACTAGCGGGAGTCGGGATTGAGGACGAGCAGTACTTC
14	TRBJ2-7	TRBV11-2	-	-	CASSLDTGLYEQYF	TGTGCCAGCAGCTTAGATACAGGGCTTTACGAGCAGTACTTC
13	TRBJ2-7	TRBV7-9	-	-	CASSLSSGYEQYF	TGTGCCAGCAGCCTCAGCAGCGGATACGAGCAGTACTTC
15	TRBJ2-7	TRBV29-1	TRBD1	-	CSVEQGDRGEYEQYF	TGCAGCGTTGAACAAGGGGACAGGGGGGAATACGAGCAGTACTTC
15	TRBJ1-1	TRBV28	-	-	CASSIWGARYTEAFF	TGTGCCAGCAGCATCTGGGGGGCGCGGTACACTGAAGCTTTCTTT
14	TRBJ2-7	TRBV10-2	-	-	CASSEAGPNYEQYF	TGCGCCAGCAGTGAGGCCGGTCCCAACTACGAGCAGTACTTC
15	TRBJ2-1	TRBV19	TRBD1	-	CASSMTGGAYNEQFF	TGTGCCAGTAGTATGACAGGGGGGGCCTACAATGAGCAGTTCTTC
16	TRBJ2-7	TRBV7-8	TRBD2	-	CASSLAEGLAGPEQYF	TGTGCCAGCAGCTTAGCTGAAGGACTAGCGGGTCCCGAGCAGTACTTC
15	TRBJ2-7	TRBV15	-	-	CATSREEEGLREQYF	TGTGCCACCAGCAGAGAGGAGGAGGGTTTACGGGAGCAGTACTTC
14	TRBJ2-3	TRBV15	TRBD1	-	CATSLDRVTDTQYF	TGTGCCACCAGCTTGGACAGGGTAACAGATACGCAGTATTTT
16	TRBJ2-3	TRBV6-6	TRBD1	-	CASSPNGQGLTDTQYF	TGTGCCAGCAGTCCTAACGGACAGGGGTTGACAGATACGCAGTATTTT
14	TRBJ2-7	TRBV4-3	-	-	CASSQDRTTSEQYF	TGCGCCAGCAGCCAAGATCGGACTACAAGTGAGCAGTACTTC
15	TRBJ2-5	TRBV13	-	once	CASSLGRDVGETQYF	TGTGCCAGCAGCTTAGGCAGGGACGTGGGAGAGACCCAGTACTTC
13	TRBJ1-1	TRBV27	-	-	CASGSTVNTEAFF	TGTGCCAGTGGTTCGACAGTGAACACTGAAGCTTTCTTT
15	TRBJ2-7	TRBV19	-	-	CASSRGGESSYEQYF	TGTGCCAGTAGCCGAGGAGGGGAGAGCTCCTACGAGCAGTACTTC
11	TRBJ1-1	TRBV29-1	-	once	CSPWERGEAFF	TGCTCCCCATGGGAACGCGGTGAAGCTTTCTTT
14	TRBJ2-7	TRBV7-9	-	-	CASSLADSPYEQYF	TGTGCCAGCAGCTTAGCGGACAGTCCCTACGAGCAGTACTTC
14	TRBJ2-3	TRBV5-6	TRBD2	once	CASSLLAVTDTQYF	TGTGCCAGCAGTTTACTAGCGGTCACAGATACGCAGTATTTT
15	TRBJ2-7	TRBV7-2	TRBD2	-	CASSWTSGSLNEQYF	TGTGCCAGCAGCTGGACTAGCGGGAGCCTCAACGAGCAGTACTTC
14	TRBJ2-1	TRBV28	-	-	CASSETGGHNEQFF	TGTGCCAGCTCAGAGACCGGGGGGCACAATGAGCAGTTCTTC
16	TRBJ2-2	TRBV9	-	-	CASSVERQMNTGELFF	TGTGCCAGCAGCGTAGAACGGCAGATGAACACCGGGGAGCTGTTTTTT
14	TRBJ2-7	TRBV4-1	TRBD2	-	CASSHLAGSTEQYF	TGCGCCAGCAGCCACCTAGCGGGGTCGACCGAGCAGTACTTC
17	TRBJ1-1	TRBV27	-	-	CASSLVASLTGNTEAFF	TGTGCCAGCAGTCTTGTTGCGTCATTGACAGGGAACACTGAAGCTTTCTTT
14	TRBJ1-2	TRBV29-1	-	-	CSVEDIGPNYGYTF	TGCAGCGTTGAGGATATAGGCCCGAACTATGGCTACACCTTC
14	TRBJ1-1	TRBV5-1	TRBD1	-	CASSLEGQGTEAFF	TGCGCCAGCAGCTTGGAGGGACAGGGAACTGAAGCTTTCTTT